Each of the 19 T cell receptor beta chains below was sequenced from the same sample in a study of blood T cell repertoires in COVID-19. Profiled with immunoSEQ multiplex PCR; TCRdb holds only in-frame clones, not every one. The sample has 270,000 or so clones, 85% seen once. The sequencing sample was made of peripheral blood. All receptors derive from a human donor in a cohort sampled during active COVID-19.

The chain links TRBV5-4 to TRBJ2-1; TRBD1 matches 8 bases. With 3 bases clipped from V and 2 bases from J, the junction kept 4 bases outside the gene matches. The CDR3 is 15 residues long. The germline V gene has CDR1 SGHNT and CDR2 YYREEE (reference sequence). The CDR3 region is CASSSPDRAYNEQFF. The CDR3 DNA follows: TGTGCCAGCAGCTCCCCGGACAGGGCCTACAATGAGCAGTTCTTC.

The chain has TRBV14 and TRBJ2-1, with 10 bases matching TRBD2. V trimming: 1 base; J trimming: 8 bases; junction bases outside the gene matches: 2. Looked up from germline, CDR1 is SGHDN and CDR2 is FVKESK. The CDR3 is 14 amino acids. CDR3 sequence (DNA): TGTGCCAGCAGCCAAGCTAGCGGGAGTTATGAGCAGTTCTTC. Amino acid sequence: CASSQASGSYEQFF.

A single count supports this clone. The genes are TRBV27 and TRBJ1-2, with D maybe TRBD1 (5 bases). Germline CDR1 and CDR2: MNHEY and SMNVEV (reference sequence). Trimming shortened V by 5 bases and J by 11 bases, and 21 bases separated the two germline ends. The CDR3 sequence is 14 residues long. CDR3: CASSAAGAGPLYTF. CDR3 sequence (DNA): TGTGCCAGCAGTGCCGCGGGTGCGGGACCCCTTTACACCTTC.

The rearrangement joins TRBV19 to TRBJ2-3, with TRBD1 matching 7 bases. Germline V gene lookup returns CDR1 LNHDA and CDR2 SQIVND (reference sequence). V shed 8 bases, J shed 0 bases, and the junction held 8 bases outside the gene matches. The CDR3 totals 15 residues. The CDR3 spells CASGPGQLSTDTQYF. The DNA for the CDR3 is TGTGCCAGTGGCCCGGGACAGTTGAGCACAGATACGCAGTATTTT. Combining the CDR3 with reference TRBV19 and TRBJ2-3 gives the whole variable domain DGGITQSPKYLFRKEGQNVTLSCEQNLNHDAMYWYRQDPGQGLRLIYYSQIVNDFQKGDIAEGYSVSREKKESFPLTVTSAQKNPTAFYLCASGPGQLSTDTQYFGPGTRLTVL.

CDR3 sequence reads: CTSSQGSSGSQETQYF. CDR3 coding DNA: TGCACCAGCAGCCAAGGTAGTAGCGGGTCACAAGAGACCCAGTACTTC. The gene calls are TRBV1 and TRBJ2-5; the table's D gene call, TRBD2, was not cross checked with the DNA. TRBV1 is listed as a pseudogene. The CDR3 spans 16 residues.

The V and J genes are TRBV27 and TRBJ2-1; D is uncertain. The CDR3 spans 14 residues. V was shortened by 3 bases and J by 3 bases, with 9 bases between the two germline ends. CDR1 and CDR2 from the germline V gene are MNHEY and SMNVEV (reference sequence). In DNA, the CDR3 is TGTGCCAGCAGTTTTTCCCCCAGCTACAATGAGCAGTTCTTC. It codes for CASSFSPSYNEQFF.

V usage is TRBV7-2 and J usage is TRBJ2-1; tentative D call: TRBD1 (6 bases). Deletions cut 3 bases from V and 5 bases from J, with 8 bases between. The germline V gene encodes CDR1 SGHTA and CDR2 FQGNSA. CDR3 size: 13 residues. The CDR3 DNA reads TGTGCCAGCAGCTTGGACAGCCACAATGAGCAGTTCTTC. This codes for CASSLDSHNEQFF.

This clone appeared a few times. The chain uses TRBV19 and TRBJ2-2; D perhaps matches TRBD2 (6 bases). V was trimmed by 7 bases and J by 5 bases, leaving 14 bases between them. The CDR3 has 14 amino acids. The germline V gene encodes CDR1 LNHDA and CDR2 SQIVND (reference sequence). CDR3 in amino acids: CASKAREVTGELFF. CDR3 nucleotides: TGTGCCAGTAAGGCCAGGGAGGTTACCGGGGAGCTGTTTTTT. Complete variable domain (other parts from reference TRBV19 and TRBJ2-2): DGGITQSPKYLFRKEGQNVTLSCEQNLNHDAMYWYRQDPGQGLRLIYYSQIVNDFQKGDIAEGYSVSREKKESFPLTVTSAQKNPTAFYLCASKAREVTGELFFGEGSRLTVL.

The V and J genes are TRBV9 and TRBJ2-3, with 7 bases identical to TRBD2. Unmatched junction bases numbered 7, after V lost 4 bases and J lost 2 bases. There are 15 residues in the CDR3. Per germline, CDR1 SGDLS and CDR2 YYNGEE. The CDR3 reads CASSPRAGDTDTQYF. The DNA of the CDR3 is TGTGCCAGCAGCCCAAGGGCGGGAGACACAGATACGCAGTATTTT.

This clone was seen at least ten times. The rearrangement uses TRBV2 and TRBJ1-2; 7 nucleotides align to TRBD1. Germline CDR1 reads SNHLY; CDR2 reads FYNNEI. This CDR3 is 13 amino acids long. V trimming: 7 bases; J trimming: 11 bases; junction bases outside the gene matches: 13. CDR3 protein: CASKKRGTENYTF. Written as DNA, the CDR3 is TGTGCCAGCAAAAAAAGGGGGACAGAGAATTACACCTTC.

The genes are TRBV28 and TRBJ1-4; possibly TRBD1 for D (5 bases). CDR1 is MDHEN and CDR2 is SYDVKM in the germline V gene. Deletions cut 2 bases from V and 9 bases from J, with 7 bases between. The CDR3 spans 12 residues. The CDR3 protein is CASSLGGKKLFF. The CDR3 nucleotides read TGTGCCAGCAGTTTAGGGGGGAAAAAACTGTTTTTT.

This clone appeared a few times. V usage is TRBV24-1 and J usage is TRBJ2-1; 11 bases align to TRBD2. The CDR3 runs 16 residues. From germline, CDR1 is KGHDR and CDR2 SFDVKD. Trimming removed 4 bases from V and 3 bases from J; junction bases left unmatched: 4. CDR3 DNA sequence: TGTGCCACCAGTGAACCCGGACTAGCGGGCTACAATGAGCAGTTCTTC. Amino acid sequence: CATSEPGLAGYNEQFF.

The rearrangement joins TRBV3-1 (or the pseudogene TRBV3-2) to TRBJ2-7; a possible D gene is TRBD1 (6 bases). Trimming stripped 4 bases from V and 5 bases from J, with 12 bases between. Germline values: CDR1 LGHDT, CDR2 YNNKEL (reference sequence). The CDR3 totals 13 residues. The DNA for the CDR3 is TGTGCCAGCAGCCTTAACAGGGCAGACGAGCAGTACTTC. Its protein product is CASSLNRADEQYF.

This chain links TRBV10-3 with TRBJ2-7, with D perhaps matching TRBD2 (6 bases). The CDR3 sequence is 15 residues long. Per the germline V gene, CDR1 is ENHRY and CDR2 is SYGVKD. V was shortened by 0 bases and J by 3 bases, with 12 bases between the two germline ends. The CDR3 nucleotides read TGTGCCATCAGTGAGTCGGGGGGTGGGAACTACGAGCAGTACTTC. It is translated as CAISESGGGNYEQYF.

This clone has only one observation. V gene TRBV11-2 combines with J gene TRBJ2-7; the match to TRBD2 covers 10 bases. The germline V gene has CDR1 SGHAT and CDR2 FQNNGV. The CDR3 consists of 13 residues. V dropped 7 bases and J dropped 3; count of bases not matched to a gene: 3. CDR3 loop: CASTGTSVYEQYF. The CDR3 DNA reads TGTGCCAGCACTGGGACTAGCGTCTACGAGCAGTACTTC.

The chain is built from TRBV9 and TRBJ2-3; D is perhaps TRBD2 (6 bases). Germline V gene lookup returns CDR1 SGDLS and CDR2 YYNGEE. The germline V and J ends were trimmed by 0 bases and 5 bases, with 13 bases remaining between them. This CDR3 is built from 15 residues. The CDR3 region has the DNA TGTGCCAGCAGCGTAGAGGGTAGGGGAGGAGATACGCAGTATTTT. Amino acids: CASSVEGRGGDTQYF.

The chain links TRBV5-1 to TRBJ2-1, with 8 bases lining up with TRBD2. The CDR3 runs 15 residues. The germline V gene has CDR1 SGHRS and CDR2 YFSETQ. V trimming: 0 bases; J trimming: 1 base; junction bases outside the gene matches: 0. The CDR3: CASSLERGSYNEQFF. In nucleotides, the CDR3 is TGCGCCAGCAGCTTGGAGCGGGGGTCCTACAATGAGCAGTTCTTC.

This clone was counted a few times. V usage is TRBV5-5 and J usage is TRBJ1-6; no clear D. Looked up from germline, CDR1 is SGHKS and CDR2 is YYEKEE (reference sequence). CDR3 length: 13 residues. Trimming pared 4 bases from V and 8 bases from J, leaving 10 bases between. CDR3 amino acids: CASSLTGDSPLHF. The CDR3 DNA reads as TGTGCCAGCAGCCTGACGGGTGATTCACCCCTCCACTTT.

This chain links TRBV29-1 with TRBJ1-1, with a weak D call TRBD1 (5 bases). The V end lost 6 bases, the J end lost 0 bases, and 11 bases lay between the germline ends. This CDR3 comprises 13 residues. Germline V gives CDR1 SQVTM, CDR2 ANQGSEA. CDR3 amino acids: CSVRGPMNTEAFF. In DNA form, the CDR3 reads TGCAGCGTAAGGGGCCCCATGAACACTGAAGCTTTCTTT.